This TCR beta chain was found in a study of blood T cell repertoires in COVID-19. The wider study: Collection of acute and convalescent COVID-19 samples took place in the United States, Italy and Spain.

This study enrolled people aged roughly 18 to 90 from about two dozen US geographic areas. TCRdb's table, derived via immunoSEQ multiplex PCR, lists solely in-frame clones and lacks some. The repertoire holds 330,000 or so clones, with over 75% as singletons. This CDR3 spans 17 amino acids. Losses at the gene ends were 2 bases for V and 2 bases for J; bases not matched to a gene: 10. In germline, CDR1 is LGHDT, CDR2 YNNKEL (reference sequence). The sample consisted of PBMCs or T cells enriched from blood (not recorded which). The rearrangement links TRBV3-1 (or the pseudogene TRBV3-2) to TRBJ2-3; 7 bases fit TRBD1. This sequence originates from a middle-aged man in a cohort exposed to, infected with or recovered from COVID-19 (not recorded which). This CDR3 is CASSQTDRPNPTDTQYF. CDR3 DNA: TGTGCCAGCAGCCAAACGGACAGGCCGAATCCCACAGATACGCAGTATTTT.